The sequence of this TCR beta chain was determined in a study of OX40 agonist ivuxolimab in advanced cancers. Regarding the study in general: Ivuxolimab was a fully human IgG2 agonistic monoclonal antibody targeting the costimulatory receptor OX40 (CD134). Intravenous ivuxolimab was administered to patients every 2 weeks at six dose levels: 0.01, 0.1, 0.3, 1.5, 3 and 10 mg/kg. Of the approximately 54 dose-escalation patients, hepatocellular carcinoma was present in approximately 20, melanoma in some 15, renal cell carcinoma in 9 and head and neck cancer in 9. The dose-escalation cohort was roughly 87% male with a mean age of about 54 years, ranging from roughly 20 to 80. Patients were allowed to have had prior anti-PD-1, anti-PD-L1 or anti-CTLA-4 therapy, and around 41% of the dose-escalation patients had previously received checkpoint inhibitors. Partial responses occurred in three dose-escalation patients, of whom one had hepatocellular carcinoma and two had cutaneous melanoma. The point of sequencing TCRbeta in the periphery was to test whether ivuxolimab changed TCR sequence diversity and drove clonal T-cell expansion. The paper covers the monotherapy dose-escalation part of the phase I ivuxolimab trial, which included N of about 56 patients.

For sequencing of the TCRbeta CDR3 region, genomic DNA was extracted from the sorted cells. TCRbeta CDR3 regions were sequenced using the immunoSEQ Assay. Here the immuneACCESS table is served through TCRdb, limited to in-frame sequences with V and J called. Missing clones are a known gap in these copies; in checked studies unresolved V genes cover under half, and the rest lacks a known reason. For this sample the table gives 95,000 or so clones, of which 92% were detected only once. The top ten clonotypes cover roughly 0.5% of the sample. General conclusions and limits of the study: Low levels of normalized T-cell clonal expansion were also shown by some nonresponding patients. After ivuxolimab, CD8+ T cells had more expanded clones than CD4+ T cells on average. Partial responders in the 0.1-3.0 mg/kg groups had among the lowest normalized peripheral clonal expansion, especially among CD8+ T cells. At doses of 0.1 to 3.0 mg/kg, clonal expansion of both CD4+ and CD8+ blood T cells was observed from baseline to week 6. Which antigens the clonally expanded peripheral T cells were specific for was not determined.

Patients with a history of autoimmune disease or receiving systemic immunosuppression were excluded from the trial. Peripheral blood for TCR sequencing was collected from all dose cohorts at baseline, on cycle 4 day 1, and on cycle 7 day 1. Samples came from an open-label, multicenter, first-in-human phase I dose-escalation trial of ivuxolimab. Adults with locally advanced or metastatic head and neck squamous cell, hepatocellular, melanoma or renal cell carcinoma were enrolled in the trial. CD4+ and CD8+ T cells were sorted separately from peripheral blood before TCR sequencing. Comments on this clone: Its recognized antigen is unknown. Base quality data are lacking; no much larger clone is found one base away.

Reading from cysteine to phenylalanine, the CDR3 counts 15 amino acids. Left in the record is the CDR3 DNA by itself, 45 bases read in frame from the first base. The junction shows trimming of 6 bases on V and 2 bases on J, and the gene matches do not reach 5 bases of it. The germline V gene (reference sequence) sets CDR1 to SEHNR and CDR2 to FQNEAQ. This sequence was found in an adult with an advanced solid tumor such as melanoma, head and neck, liver or kidney cancer. Recombination linked TRBV7-9 to TRBJ2-7, and 12 bases in between align with TRBD2. The sample here was CD4+ or CD8+ T cells sorted from blood, taken in a trial of the OX40 agonist ivuxolimab. The DNA is TGTGCCAGCAGTTCGACTAGCGGGGGCCCCTACGAGCAGTACTTC. Its translation reads: CASSSTSGGPYEQYF.